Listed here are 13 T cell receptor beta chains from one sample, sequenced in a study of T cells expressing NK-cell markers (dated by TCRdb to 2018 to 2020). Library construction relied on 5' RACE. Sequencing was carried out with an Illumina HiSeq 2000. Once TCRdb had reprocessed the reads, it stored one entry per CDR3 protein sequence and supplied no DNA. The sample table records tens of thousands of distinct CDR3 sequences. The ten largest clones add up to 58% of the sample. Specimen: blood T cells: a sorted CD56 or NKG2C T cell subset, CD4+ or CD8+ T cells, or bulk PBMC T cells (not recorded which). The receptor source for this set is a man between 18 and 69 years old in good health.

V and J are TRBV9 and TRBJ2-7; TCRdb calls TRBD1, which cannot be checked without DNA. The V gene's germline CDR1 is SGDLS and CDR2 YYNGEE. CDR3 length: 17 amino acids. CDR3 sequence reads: CASSPDLGGFEAYEQYF.

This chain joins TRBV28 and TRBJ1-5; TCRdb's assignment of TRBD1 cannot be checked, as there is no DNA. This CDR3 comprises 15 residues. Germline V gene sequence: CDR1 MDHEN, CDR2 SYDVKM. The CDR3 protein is CASSPSPTAGQPQHF.

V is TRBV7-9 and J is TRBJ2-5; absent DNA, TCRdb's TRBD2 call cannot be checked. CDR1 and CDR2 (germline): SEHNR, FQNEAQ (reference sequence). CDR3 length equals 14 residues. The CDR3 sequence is CASSLLAGAETQYF.

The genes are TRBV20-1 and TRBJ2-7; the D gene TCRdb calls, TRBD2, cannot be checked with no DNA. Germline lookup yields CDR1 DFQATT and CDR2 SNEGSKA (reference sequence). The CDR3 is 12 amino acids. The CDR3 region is CSAKQSTYEQYF.

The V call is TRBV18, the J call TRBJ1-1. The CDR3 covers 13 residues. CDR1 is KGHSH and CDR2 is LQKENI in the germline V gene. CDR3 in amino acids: CANSRDPNTEAFF.

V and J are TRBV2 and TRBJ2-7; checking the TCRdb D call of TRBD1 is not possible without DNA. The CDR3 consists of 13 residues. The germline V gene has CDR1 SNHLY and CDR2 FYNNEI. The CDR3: CASSGDRGNEQYF.

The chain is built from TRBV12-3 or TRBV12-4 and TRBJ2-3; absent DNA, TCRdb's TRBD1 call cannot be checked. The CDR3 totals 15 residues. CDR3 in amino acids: CAISSLATSTDTQYF.

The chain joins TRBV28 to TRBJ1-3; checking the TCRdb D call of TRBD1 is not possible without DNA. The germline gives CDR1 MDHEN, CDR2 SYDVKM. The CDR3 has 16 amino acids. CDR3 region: CASTVLTGLSGNTIYF.

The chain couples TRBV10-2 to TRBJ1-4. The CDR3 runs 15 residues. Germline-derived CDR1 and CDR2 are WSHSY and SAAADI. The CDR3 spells CASSESSFYNEKLFF.

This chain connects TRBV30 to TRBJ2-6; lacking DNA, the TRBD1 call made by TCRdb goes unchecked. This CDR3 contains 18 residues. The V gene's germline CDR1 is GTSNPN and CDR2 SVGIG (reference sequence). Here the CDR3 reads CAWSVGAGGIPGANVLTF. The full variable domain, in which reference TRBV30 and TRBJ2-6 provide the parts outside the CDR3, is SQTIHQWPATLVQPVGSPLSLECTVEGTSNPNLYWYRQAAGRGLQLLFYSVGIGQISSEVPQNLSASRPQDRQFILSSKKLLLSDSGFYLCAWSVGAGGIPGANVLTFGAGSRLTVL.

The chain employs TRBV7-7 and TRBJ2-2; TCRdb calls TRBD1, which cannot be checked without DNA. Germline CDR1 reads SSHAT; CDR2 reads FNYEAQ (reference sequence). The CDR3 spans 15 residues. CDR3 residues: CASSSQGANTGELFF.

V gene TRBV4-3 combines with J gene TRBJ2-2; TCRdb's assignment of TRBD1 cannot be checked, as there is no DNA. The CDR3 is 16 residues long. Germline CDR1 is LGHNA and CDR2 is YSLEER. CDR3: CASSQDWGRGTGELFF.

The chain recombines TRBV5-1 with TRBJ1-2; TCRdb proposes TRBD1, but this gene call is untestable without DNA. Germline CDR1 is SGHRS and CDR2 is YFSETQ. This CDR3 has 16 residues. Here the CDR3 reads CASSLAPTSGGIGYTF.